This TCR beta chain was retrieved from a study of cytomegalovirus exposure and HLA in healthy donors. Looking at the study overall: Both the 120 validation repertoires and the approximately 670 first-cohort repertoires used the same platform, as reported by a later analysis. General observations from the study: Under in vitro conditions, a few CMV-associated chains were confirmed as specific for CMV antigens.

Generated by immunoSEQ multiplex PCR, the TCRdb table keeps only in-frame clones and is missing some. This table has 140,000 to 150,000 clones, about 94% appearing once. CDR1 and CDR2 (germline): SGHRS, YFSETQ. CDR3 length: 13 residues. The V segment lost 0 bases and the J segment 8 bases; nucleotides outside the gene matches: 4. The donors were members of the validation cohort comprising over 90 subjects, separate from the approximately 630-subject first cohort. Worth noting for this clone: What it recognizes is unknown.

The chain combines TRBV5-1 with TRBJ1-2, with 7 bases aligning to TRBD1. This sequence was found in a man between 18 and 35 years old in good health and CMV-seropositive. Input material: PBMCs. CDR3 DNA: TGCGCCAGCAGCTTGGAGGCAGGGGGAGGCTACACCTTC. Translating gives CASSLEAGGGYTF.